This T cell receptor beta chain was sequenced for a study of control samples from healthy donors and cancer patients. The data were produced by immunoSEQ multiplex PCR, yet TCRdb's version contains in-frame clones alone and is incomplete. This sample has under 300,000 clones, with approximately 80% found just once. The CDR3 is 11 residues long. The V end was cut by 5 bases, the J end by 5 bases, with 10 bases between. Germline-derived CDR1 and CDR2 are DFQATT and SNEGSKA (reference sequence). This clonotype originated in a woman in her sixties or seventies with lung cancer. V and J are TRBV20-1 and TRBJ2-7, with D tentatively TRBD1 (5 bases). The sample consisted of PBMCs. Here the CDR3 DNA reads TGCAGTGCTTCCAGGGCAAACGAGCAGTACTTC. Translation: CSASRANEQYF.